Described below is a single T cell receptor (beta chain) sequence and its context. This entry belongs to a study of shared clonotypes between healthy human individuals. The germline CDR1 and CDR2 sequences are SGHKS and YYEKEE (reference sequence). The ends lost 2 bases at V and 8 bases at J; junction bases unmatched: 7. CDR3 length equals 14 residues. Method: immunoSEQ multiplex PCR; TCRdb's copy keeps in-frame clones and lacks some. The top ten hold around 12% of the sample, which has 550,000 to 600,000 clones, around three quarters seen once. Sequences were obtained from PBMCs. The V call is TRBV5-5, the J call TRBJ2-1; 7 bases align to TRBD1. The source of this sequence is a woman aged 40 to 50 in good health. Some clones in this sample may be carry-over from other donors' samples. The CDR3: CASSLATGFHEQFF. The DNA for the CDR3 is TGTGCCAGCAGCTTAGCGACAGGGTTCCATGAGCAGTTCTTC.